These 17 T cell receptor beta chains originate from one sample sequenced in a study of shared clonotypes between healthy human individuals. The method was immunoSEQ multiplex PCR; TCRdb's version includes in-frame clones alone and lacks a portion of them. The data contain about 2.4 million clones, over 85% of them seen just once; the ten biggest clones take up more than 0.35%. Source material: naive CD4+ T cells from PBMCs. Indicated subset: CD45RA+ positively selected. These receptors were obtained from a man between 18 and 35 years old in good health. Some clones in this sample may be carry-over from other donors' samples.

As for this clone: The junction departs from the called germline gene at one end, perhaps through a read error. The CDR3 here is CSARRDWTIF. CDR3 sequence (DNA): TGCAGTGCTAGAAGGGACTGGACCATCTTC. This sequence joins TRBV20-1 and TRBJ1-2, with D possibly TRBD1 on 5 matching bases. The V gene's germline CDR1 is DFQATT and CDR2 SNEGSKA (reference sequence). CDR3 length: 10 amino acids.

CDR3 in DNA: TGTGCCAGCTCACCGGGACAGCATAGCTCTGGAAACACCATATATTTT. Translation gives CASSPGQHSSGNTIYF. The chain recombines TRBV18 with TRBJ1-3; TRBD1 matches at 7 bases. The germline V gene has CDR1 KGHSH and CDR2 LQKENI. V shed 3 bases and J 0 bases; nucleotides not matched to a gene: 5. The CDR3 is 16 residues long.

On this clone: Other DNA sequences within the sample encode an identical CDR3. V usage is TRBV19 and J usage is TRBJ2-3, with D perhaps matching TRBD1 or TRBD2 (5 bases each). The CDR3 extends over 14 amino acids. The V gene's germline CDR1 is LNHDA and CDR2 SQIVND (reference sequence). With 1 base removed from V and 0 bases from J, the gap between germline ends came to 5 bases. The chain's CDR3 is CASSIGGSTDTQYF. CDR3 DNA: TGTGCCAGTAGTATAGGGGGGAGCACAGATACGCAGTATTTT.

The chain has TRBV19 and TRBJ1-1, with D possibly TRBD1 on 5 matching bases. V dropped 3 bases and J dropped 8 bases, with 16 bases sitting between them. The CDR3 runs to 14 residues. Germline V gives CDR1 LNHDA, CDR2 SQIVND (reference sequence). This CDR3 is CASSIAQGTLEAFF. The CDR3 region has the DNA TGTGCCAGTAGTATTGCCCAGGGTACCCTCGAAGCTTTCTTT.

This chain uses TRBV6-1 with TRBJ1-5, with no clear D. The CDR3 sequence is 15 residues long. The V end lost 3 bases, the J end lost 5 bases, and 14 bases lay between the germline ends. Germline CDR1 MNHNS, CDR2 SASEGT. The CDR3 nucleotides read TGTGCCAGCAGTGACGGCCCCGGATCCTATCAGCCCCAGCATTTT. This translates into CASSDGPGSYQPQHF.

The chain employs TRBV11-2 and TRBJ2-5; 10 bases agree with TRBD2. The V segment lost 3 bases and the J segment 5 bases; nucleotides outside the gene matches: 9. The CDR3 length is 16 residues. Germline V gene data show CDR1 as SGHAT and CDR2 as FQNNGV. The CDR3 loop reads CASSFQPSGSGETQYF. The CDR3, as DNA: TGTGCCAGCAGCTTCCAACCTAGCGGGAGCGGTGAGACCCAGTACTTC. Using reference TRBV11-2 and TRBJ2-5 for the parts outside the CDR3, the full variable domain is EAGVAQSPRYKIIEKRQSVAFWCNPISGHATLYWYQQILGQGPKLLIQFQNNGVVDDSQLPKDRFSAERLKGVDSTLKIQPAKLEDSAVYLCASSFQPSGSGETQYFGPGTRLLVL.

The chain is built from TRBV28 and TRBJ1-1; 8 nucleotides match TRBD1. Germline CDR1 and CDR2: MDHEN and SYDVKM. V was pared by 5 bases and J by 4 bases, with 9 bases of the junction left unmatched. The CDR3 covers 15 residues. The chain's CDR3 is CASSTTFRGPTEAFF. In DNA form, the CDR3 reads TGTGCCAGCAGTACGACCTTCAGGGGGCCCACTGAAGCTTTCTTT.

V gene TRBV5-1 combines with J gene TRBJ1-2; D not certain. The CDR3 has 14 amino acids. Germline V gene data show CDR1 as SGHRS and CDR2 as YFSETQ. V was trimmed by 6 bases and J by 8 bases, leaving 20 bases between them. This CDR3 reads CASTPGYRFLGYTF. As DNA, the CDR3 is TGCGCCAGCACCCCGGGATACAGATTTTTGGGCTACACCTTC.

V is TRBV6-5 and J is TRBJ1-1; D is undetermined. The germline gives CDR1 MNHEY, CDR2 SVGAGI. V was shortened by 2 bases and J by 2 bases, with 9 bases between the two germline ends. The CDR3 sequence is 14 residues long. In DNA, the CDR3 is TGTGCCAGCAGTTACAATGGGGTAAACACTGAAGCTTTCTTT. Translating gives CASSYNGVNTEAFF.

The chain joins TRBV27 to TRBJ2-7, with D perhaps being TRBD1 or TRBD2 (5 bases each). Trimming cost V 5 bases and J 2 bases, with 16 bases left between them. This CDR3 has 15 amino acids. In germline, CDR1 is MNHEY, CDR2 SMNVEV (reference sequence). The CDR3 DNA reads TGTGCCAGCAGTCCCCTCGGGACGGTCGCCTACGAGCAGTACTTC. Amino acid sequence: CASSPLGTVAYEQYF.

This chain joins TRBV28 and TRBJ1-3, with a possible D match to TRBD1 (5 bases). This CDR3 is 18 amino acids long. The V end lost 3 bases, the J end lost 2 bases, and 20 bases lay between the germline ends. Per the germline V gene, CDR1 is MDHEN and CDR2 is SYDVKM. The CDR3 loop reads CASSFFPPYRGTGNTIYF. CDR3 in DNA: TGTGCCAGCAGTTTTTTCCCGCCGTACCGGGGGACTGGAAACACCATATATTTT.

V is TRBV7-2 and J is TRBJ2-3; no reliable D call. There are 9 residues in the CDR3. Trimming removed 3 bases from V and 12 bases from J, with 4 bases in between. Germline V CDR1 and CDR2: SGHTA, FQGNSA. The CDR3 DNA sequence: TGTGCCAGCAGCTTGTTCCAGTATTTT. Protein product: CASSLFQYF.

The chain uses TRBV27 and TRBJ2-1; D is ambiguous. Germline V gene lookup returns CDR1 MNHEY and CDR2 SMNVEV (reference sequence). This CDR3 spans 19 amino acids. V lost 4 bases to trimming and J lost 2 bases, with 24 bases between them. CDR3: CASSSLRDPIRLAYNEQFF. The CDR3 DNA reads as TGTGCCAGCAGTTCCCTCCGCGATCCAATCCGACTCGCCTACAATGAGCAGTTCTTC.

The chain uses TRBV28 and TRBJ2-3, with D perhaps TRBD2 (6 bases). This CDR3 contains 14 residues. Trimming took off 6 bases at V and 10 bases at J, with 20 bases between the two ends. Germline assignment: CDR1 MDHEN and CDR2 SYDVKM. CDR3 protein: CASSSTNGSGAQYF. The DNA for the CDR3 is TGTGCCAGCAGCTCAACTAACGGGAGTGGCGCGCAGTATTTT.

The V gene is TRBV4-2, the J gene TRBJ1-4; unclear D gene. V was cut by 0 bases and J by 8 bases, with 10 bases left in between. The CDR3 extends over 14 amino acids. The germline gives CDR1 LGHNA, CDR2 YNFKEQ. CDR3 in amino acids: CASSQDRQSEKLFF. In DNA, the CDR3 is TGTGCCAGCAGCCAAGACCGGCAGTCGGAAAAACTGTTTTTT.

This chain joins TRBV27 and TRBJ2-6; no clear D gene. CDR3 length equals 17 residues. Germline CDR1 is MNHEY and CDR2 is SMNVEV (reference sequence). V lost 2 bases, J lost 0 bases, and 11 bases lay in between. CDR3 sequence (DNA): TGTGCCAGCAGTTTAATTCCTCCGAGCTCTGGGGCCAACGTCCTGACTTTC. It codes for CASSLIPPSSGANVLTF.

The rearrangement links TRBV7-9 to TRBJ2-5, with D maybe TRBD2 (5 bases). V was cut by 3 bases and J by 5 bases, with 25 bases left in between. CDR1 SEHNR and CDR2 FQNEAQ come from the germline V gene (reference sequence). The length of the CDR3 is 18 residues. CDR3 sequence reads: CASSFRVSRGAVLETQYF. The CDR3 DNA follows: TGTGCCAGCAGCTTCCGAGTGTCCCGGGGAGCCGTGTTGGAGACCCAGTACTTC.